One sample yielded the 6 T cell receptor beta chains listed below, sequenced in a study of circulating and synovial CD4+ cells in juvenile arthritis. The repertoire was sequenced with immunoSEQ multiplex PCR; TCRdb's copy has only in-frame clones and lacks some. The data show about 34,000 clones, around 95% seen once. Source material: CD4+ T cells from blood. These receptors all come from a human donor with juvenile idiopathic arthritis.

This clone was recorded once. Written as DNA, the CDR3 is TGTGCCAGTTTCGATACTAGCGGTAATTTCAATGAGCAGTTCTTC. The encoded protein is CASFDTSGNFNEQFF. The V call is TRBV19, the J call TRBJ2-1; 8 nucleotides match TRBD2. The CDR3 length is 15 residues. The V gene end was trimmed by 8 bases and the J gene end by 6 bases; junction bases not matched to a gene: 12. CDR1 is LNHDA, CDR2 SQIVND, per germline (reference sequence).

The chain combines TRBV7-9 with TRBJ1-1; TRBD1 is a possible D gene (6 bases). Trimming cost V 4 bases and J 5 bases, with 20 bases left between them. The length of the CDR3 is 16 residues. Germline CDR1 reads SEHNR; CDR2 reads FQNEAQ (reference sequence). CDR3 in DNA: TGTGCCAGCAGCTCCTACCCACAGGGTGAAAGGACTGAAGCTTTCTTT. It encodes CASSSYPQGERTEAFF.

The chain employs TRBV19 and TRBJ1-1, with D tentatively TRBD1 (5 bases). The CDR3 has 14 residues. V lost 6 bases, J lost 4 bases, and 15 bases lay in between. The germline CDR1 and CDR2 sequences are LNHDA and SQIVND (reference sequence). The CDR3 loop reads CASRGLGAGTEAFF. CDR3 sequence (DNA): TGTGCCAGTAGGGGGCTAGGGGCTGGCACTGAAGCTTTCTTT. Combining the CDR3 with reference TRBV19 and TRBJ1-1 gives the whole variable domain DGGITQSPKYLFRKEGQNVTLSCEQNLNHDAMYWYRQDPGQGLRLIYYSQIVNDFQKGDIAEGYSVSREKKESFPLTVTSAQKNPTAFYLCASRGLGAGTEAFFGQGTRLTVV.

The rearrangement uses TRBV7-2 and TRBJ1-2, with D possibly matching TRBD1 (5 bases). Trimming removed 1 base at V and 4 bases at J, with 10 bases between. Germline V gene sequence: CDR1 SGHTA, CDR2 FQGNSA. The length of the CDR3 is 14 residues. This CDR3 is CASSLVGGTYGYTF. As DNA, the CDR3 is TGTGCCAGCAGCTTAGTGGGAGGGACCTATGGCTACACCTTC.

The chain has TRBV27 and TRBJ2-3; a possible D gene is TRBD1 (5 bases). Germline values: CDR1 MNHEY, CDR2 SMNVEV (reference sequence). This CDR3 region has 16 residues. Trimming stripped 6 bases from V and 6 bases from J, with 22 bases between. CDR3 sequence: CASRNPQGSLGDTQYF. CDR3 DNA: TGTGCCAGCAGGAACCCCCAGGGATCCCTCGGGGATACGCAGTATTTT.

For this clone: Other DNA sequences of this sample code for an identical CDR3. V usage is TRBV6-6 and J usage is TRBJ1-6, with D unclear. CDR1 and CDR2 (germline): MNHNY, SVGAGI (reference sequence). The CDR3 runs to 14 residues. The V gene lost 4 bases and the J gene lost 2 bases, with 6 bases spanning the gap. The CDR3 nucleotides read TGTGCCAGCAGTTCCGGAGCCTATAATTCACCCCTCCACTTT. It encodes CASSSGAYNSPLHF.